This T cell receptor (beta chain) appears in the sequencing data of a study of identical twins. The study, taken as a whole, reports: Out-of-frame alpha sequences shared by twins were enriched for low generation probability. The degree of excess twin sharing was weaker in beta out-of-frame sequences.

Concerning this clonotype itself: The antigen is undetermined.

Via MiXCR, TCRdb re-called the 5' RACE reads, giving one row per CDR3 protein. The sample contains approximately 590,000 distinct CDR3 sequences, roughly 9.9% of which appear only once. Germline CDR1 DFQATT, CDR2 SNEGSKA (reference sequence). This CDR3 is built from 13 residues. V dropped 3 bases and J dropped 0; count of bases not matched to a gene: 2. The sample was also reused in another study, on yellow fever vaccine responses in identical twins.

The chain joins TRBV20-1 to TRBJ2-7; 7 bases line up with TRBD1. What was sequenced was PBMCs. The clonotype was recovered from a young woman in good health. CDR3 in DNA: TGCAGTGCTAGTCCAGGGGGCTCCTACGAGCAGTACTTC. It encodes CSASPGGSYEQYF.